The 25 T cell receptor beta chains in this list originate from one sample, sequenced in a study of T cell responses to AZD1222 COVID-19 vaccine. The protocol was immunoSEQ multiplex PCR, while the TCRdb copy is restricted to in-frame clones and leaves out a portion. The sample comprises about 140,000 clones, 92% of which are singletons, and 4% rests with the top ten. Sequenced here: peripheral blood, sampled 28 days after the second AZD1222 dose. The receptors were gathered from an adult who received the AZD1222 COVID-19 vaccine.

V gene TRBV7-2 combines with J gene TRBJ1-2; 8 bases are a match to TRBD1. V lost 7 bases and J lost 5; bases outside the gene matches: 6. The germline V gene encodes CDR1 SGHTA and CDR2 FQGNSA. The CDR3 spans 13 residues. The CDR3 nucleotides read TGTGCCAGCAAAGGGACAGGCCTATATGGCTACACCTTC. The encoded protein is CASKGTGLYGYTF.

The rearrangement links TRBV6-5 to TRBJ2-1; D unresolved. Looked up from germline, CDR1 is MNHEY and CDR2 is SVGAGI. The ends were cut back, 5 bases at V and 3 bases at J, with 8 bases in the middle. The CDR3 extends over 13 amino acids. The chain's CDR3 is CASSRDIYNEQFF. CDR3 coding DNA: TGTGCCAGCAGTAGAGACATCTACAATGAGCAGTTCTTC.

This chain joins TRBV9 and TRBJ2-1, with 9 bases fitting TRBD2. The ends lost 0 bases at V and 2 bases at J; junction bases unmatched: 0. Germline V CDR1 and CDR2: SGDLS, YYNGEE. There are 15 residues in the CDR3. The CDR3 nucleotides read TGTGCCAGCAGCGTAGGACTAGCGGCCTACAATGAGCAGTTCTTC. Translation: CASSVGLAAYNEQFF.

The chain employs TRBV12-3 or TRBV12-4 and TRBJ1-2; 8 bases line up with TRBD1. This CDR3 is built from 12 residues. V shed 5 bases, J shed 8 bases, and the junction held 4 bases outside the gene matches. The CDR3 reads CASSLGTGGYTF. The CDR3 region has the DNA TGTGCCAGCAGTCTGGGGACAGGAGGCTACACCTTC.

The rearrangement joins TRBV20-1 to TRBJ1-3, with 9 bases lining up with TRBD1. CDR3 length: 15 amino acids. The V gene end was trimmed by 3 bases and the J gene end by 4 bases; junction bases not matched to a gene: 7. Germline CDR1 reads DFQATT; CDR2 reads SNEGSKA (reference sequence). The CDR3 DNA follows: TGCAGTGCTAGTCCCGACAGGGGGTGGGGAAACACCATATATTTT. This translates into CSASPDRGWGNTIYF.

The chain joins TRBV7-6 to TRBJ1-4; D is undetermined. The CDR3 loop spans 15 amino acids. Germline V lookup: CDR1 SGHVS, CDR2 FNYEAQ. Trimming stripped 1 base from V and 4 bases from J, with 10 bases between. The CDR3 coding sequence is TGTGCCAGCAGCTTAGGGGTAGGAGGTAATGAAAAACTGTTTTTT. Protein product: CASSLGVGGNEKLFF.

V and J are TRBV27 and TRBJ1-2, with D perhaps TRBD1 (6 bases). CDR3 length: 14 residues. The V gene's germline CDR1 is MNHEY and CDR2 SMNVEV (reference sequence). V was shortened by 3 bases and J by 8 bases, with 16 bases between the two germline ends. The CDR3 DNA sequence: TGTGCCAGCAGTTTCGAGGGGAAGGGGGGCGGCTACACCTTC. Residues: CASSFEGKGGGYTF.

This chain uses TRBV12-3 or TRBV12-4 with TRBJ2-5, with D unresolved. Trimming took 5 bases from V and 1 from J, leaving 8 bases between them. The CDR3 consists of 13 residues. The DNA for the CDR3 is TGTGCCAGCAGTCAATACCGCCAAGAGACCCAGTACTTC. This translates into CASSQYRQETQYF.

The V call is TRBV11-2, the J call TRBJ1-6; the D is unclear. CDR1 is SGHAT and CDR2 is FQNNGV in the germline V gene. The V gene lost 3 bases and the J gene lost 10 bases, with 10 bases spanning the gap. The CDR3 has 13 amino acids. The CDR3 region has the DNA TGTGCCAGCAGCTTCGGGTTTGAGTCACCCCTCCACTTT. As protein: CASSFGFESPLHF.

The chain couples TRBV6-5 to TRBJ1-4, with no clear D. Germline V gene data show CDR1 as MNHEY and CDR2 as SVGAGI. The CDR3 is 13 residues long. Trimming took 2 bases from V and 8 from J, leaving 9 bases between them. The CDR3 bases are TGTGCCAGCAGTTACGGGGTTGGGGAAAAACTGTTTTTT. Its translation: CASSYGVGEKLFF.

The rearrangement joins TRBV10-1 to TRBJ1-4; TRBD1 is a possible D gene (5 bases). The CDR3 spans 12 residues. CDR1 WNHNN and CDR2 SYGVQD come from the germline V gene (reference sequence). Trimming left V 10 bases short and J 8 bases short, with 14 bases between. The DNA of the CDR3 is TGCGCCACCGATTCGGGGGAGGAAAAACTGTTTTTT. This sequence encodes CATDSGEEKLFF.

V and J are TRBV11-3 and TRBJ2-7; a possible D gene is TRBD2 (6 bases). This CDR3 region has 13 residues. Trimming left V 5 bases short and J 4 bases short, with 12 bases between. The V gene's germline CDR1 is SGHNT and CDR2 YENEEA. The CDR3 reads CASSRRGSYEQYF. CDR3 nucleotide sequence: TGTGCCAGCAGCCGCCGGGGGTCATACGAGCAGTACTTC.

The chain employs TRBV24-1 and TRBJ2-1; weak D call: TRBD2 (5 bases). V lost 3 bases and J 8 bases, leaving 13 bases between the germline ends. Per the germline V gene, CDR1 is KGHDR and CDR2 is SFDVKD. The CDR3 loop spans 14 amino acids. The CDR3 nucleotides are TGTGCCACCAGTGATCCCCGGGGTCGTCATGAGCAGTTCTTC. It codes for CATSDPRGRHEQFF.

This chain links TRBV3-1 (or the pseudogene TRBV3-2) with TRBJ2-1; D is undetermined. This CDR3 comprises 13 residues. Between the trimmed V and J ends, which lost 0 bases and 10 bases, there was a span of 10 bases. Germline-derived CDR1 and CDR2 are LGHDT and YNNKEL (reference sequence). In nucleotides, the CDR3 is TGTGCCAGCAGCCAAGATGGCGGACCCGAGCAGTTCTTC. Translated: CASSQDGGPEQFF.

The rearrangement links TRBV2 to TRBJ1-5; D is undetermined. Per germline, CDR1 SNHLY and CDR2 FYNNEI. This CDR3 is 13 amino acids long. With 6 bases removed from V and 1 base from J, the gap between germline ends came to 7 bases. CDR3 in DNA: TGTGCCAGCAGACCGGACAGCAATCAGCCCCAGCATTTT. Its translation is CASRPDSNQPQHF.

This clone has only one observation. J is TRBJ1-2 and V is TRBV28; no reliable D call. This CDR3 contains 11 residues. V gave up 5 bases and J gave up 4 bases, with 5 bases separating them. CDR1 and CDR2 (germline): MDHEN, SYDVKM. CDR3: CASSDIYGYTF. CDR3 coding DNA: TGTGCCAGCAGTGACATCTATGGCTACACCTTC.

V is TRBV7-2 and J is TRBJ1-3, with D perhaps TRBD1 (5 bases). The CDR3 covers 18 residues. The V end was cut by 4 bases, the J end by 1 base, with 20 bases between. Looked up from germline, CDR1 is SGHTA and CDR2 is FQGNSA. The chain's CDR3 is CASSWTAGAVRSGNTIYF. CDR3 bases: TGTGCCAGCAGCTGGACGGCTGGGGCGGTCCGGTCTGGAAACACCATATATTTT.

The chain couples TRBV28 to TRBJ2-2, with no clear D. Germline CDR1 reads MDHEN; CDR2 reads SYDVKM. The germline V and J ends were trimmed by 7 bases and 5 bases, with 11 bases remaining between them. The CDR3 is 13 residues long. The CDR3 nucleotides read TGTGCCAGCATAAGGCCAGTGACCGGGGAGCTGTTTTTT. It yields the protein CASIRPVTGELFF.

In nucleotides, the CDR3 is TGTGCCAGCAGTCCCCTCAGAAGCGAGCAAGAGACCCAGTACTTC. Translated: CASSPLRSEQETQYF. The rearrangement links TRBV28 to TRBJ2-5; D is unresolved. The CDR3 has 15 amino acids. The V gene's germline CDR1 is MDHEN and CDR2 SYDVKM. V gave up 5 bases and J gave up 2 bases, with 15 bases separating them.

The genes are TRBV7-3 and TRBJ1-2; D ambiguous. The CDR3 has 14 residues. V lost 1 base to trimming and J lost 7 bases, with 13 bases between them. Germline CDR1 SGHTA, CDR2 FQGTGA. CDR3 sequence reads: CASSLKRIGRGYTF. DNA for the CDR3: TGTGCCAGCAGCTTAAAACGGATAGGACGTGGCTACACCTTC.

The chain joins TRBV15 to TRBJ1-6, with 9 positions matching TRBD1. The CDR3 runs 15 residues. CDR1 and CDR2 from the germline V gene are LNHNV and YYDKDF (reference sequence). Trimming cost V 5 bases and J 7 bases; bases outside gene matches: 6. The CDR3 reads CATSGTGGGNSPLHF. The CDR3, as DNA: TGTGCCACCAGCGGCACAGGGGGCGGCAATTCACCCCTCCACTTT. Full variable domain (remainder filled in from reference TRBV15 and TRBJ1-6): DAMVIQNPRYQVTQFGKPVTLSCSQTLNHNVMYWYQQKSSQAPKLLFHYYDKDFNNEADTPDNFQSRRPNTSFCFLDIRSPGLGDTAMYLCATSGTGGGNSPLHFGNGTRLTVT.

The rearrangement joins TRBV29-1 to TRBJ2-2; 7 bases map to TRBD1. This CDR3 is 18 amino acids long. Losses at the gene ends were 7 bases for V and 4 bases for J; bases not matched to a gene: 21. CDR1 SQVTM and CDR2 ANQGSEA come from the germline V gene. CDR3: CSAKLRQGSSLGTGELFF. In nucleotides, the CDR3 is TGCAGCGCCAAACTCAGACAGGGTTCTTCCCTCGGCACCGGGGAGCTGTTTTTT.

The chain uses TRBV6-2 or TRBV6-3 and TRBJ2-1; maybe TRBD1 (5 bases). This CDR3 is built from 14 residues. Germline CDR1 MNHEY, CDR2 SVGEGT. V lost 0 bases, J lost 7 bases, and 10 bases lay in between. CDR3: CASSYSTAGNEQFF. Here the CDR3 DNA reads TGTGCCAGCAGTTACTCGACAGCTGGGAATGAGCAGTTCTTC.

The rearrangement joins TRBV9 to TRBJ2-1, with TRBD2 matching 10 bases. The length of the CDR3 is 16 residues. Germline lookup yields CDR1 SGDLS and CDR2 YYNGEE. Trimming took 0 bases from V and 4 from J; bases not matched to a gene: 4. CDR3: CASSVELAGSYNEQFF. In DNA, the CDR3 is TGTGCCAGCAGCGTAGAACTAGCGGGGTCATACAATGAGCAGTTCTTC.

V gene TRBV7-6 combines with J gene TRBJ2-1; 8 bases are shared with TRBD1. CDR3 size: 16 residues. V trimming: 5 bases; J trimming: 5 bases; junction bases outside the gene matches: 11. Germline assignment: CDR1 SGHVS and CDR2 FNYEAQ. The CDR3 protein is CASSPMTGVGHNEQFF. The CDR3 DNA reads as TGTGCCAGCAGCCCGATGACAGGGGTTGGCCACAATGAGCAGTTCTTC.